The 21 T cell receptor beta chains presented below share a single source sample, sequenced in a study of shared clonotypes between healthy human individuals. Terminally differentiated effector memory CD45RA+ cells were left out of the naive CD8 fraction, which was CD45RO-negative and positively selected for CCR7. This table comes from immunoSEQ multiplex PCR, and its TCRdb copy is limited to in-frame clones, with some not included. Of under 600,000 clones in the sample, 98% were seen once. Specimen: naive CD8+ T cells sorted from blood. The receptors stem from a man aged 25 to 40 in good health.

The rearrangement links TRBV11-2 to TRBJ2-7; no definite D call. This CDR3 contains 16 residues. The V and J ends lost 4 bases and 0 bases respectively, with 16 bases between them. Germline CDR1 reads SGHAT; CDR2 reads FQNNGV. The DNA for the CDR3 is TGTGCCAGCAGCTCGATGTCGGCAGGAAGCTCCTACGAGCAGTACTTC. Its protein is CASSSMSAGSSYEQYF.

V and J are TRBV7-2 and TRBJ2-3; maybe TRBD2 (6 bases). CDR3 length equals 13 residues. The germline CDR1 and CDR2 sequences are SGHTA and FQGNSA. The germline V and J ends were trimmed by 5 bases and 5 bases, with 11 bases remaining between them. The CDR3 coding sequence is TGTGCCAGCAGCCCCGGGACTTTAGATACGCAGTATTTT. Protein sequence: CASSPGTLDTQYF.

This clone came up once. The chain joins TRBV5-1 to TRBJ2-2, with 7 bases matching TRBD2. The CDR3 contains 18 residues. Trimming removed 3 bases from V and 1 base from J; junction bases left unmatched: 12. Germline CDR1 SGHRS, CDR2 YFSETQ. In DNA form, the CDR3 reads TGCGCCAGCAGCTCTTCCCTGGGACTAATTAAGAACACCGGGGAGCTGTTTTTT. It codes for CASSSSLGLIKNTGELFF.

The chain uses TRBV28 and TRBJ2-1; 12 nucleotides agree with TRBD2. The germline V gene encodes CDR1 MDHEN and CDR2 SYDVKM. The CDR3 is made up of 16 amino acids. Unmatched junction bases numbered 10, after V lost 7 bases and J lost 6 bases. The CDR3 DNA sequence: TGTGCCAGCACCCACAACGGACTAGCGGGAATCAATGAGCAGTTCTTC. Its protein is CASTHNGLAGINEQFF.

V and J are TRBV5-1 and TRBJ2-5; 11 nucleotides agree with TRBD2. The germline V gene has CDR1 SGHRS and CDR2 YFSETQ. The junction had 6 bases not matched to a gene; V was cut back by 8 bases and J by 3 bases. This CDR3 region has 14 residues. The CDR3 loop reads CASSTSGNEETQYF. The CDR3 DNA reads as TGCGCCAGTTCGACTAGCGGGAATGAAGAGACCCAGTACTTC.

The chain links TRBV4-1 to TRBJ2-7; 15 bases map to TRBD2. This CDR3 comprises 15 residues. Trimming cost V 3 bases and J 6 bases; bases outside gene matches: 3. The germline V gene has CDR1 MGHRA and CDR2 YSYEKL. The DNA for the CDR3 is TGCGCCAGCAGCCACGGGACTAGCGGGAGGTTCGAGCAGTACTTC. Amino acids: CASSHGTSGRFEQYF.

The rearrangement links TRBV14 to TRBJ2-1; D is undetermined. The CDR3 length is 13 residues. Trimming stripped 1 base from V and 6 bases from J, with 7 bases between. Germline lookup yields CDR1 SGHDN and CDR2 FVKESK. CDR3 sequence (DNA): TGTGCCAGCAGCCAAGGGCCCGGCAATGAGCAGTTCTTC. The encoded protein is CASSQGPGNEQFF.

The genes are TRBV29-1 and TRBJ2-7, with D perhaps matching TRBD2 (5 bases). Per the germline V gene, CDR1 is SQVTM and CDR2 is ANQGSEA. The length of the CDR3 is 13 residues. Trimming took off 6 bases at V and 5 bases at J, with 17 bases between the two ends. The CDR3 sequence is CSVSPGLSNEQYF. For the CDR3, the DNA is TGCAGCGTCTCACCGGGGTTATCGAACGAGCAGTACTTC.

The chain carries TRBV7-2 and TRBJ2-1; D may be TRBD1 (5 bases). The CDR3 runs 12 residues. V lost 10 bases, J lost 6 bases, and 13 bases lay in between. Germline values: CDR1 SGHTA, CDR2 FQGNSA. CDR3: CATRAGFNEQFF. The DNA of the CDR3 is TGTGCCACTCGGGCAGGGTTCAATGAGCAGTTCTTC.

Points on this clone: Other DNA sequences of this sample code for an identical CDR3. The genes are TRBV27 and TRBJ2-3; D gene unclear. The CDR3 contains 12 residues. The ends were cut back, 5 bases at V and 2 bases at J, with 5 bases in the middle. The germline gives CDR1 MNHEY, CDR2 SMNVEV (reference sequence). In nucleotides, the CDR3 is TGTGCCAGCAGTCTAAACACAGATACGCAGTATTTT. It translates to CASSLNTDTQYF.

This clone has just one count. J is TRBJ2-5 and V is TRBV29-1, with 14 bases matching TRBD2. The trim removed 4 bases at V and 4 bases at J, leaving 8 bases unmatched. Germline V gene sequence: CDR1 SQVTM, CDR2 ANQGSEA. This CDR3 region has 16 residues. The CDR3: CSVVPGLAGEGETQYF. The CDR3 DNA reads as TGCAGCGTTGTACCGGGACTAGCGGGAGAAGGAGAGACCCAGTACTTC.

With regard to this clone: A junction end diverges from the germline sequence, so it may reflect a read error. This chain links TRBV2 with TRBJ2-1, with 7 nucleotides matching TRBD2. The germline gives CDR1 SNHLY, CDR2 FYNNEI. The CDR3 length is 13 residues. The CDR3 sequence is CASKGTKFNQQFF. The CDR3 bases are TGTGCCAGCAAAGGGACTAAGTTCAATCAGCAGTTCTTC.

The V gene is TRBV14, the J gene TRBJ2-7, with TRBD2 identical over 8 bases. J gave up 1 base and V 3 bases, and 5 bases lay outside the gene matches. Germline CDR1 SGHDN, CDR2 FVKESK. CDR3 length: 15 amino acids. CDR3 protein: CASSHPGLASYEQYF. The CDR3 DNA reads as TGTGCCAGCAGCCATCCAGGACTAGCATCCTACGAGCAGTACTTC.

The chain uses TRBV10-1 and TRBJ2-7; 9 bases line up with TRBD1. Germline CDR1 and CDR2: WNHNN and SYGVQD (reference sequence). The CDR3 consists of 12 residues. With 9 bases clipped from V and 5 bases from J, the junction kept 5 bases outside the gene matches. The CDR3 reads CARGTGTNEQYF. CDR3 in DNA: TGCGCCAGGGGGACAGGGACAAACGAGCAGTACTTC.

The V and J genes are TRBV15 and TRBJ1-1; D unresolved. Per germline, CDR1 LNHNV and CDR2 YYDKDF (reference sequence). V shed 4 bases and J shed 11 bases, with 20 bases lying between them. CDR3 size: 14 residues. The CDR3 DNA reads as TGTGCCACCAGCACATTCACCCTAAGGGTAGGGGCTTTCTTT. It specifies CATSTFTLRVGAFF.

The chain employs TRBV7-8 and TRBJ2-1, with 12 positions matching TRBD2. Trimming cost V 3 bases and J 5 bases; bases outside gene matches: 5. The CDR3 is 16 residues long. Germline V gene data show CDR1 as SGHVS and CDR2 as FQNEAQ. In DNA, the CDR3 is TGTGCCAGCAGCTTGGGGCGACTAGCGGGAGACAATGAGCAGTTCTTC. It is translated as CASSLGRLAGDNEQFF.

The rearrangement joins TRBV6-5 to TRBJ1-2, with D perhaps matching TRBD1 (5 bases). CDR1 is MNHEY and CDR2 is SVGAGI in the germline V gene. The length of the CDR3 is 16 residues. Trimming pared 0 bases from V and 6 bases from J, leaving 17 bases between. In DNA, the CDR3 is TGTGCCAGCAGTTACTCGAATGAGGGGCTTACGGATGGCTACACCTTC. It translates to CASSYSNEGLTDGYTF.

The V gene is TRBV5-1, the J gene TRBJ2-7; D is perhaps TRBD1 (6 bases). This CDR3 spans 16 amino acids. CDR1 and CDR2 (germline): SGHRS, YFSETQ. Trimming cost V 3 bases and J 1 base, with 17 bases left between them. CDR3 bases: TGCGCCAGCAGCTACATACAGGGTTCGGCTTCCTACGAGCAGTACTTC. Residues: CASSYIQGSASYEQYF.

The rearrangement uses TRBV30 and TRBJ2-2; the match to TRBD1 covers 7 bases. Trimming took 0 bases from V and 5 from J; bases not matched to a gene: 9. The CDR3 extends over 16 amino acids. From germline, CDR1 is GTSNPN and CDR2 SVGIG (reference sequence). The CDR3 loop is CAWSVSVGQRTGELFF. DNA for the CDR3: TGTGCCTGGAGTGTTTCTGTGGGACAGCGAACCGGGGAGCTGTTTTTT.

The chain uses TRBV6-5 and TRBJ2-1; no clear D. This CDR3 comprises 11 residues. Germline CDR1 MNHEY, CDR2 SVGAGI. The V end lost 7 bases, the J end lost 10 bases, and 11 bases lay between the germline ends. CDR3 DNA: TGTGCCAGCACTAAGGGATGGGAGCAGTTCTTC. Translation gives CASTKGWEQFF.

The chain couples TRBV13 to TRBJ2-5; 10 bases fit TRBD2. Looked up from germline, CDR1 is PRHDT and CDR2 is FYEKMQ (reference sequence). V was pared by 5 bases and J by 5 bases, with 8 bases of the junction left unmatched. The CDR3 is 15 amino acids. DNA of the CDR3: TGTGCCAGCAGCGAACTAAGCGGGAGGGTGGAGACCCAGTACTTC. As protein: CASSELSGRVETQYF. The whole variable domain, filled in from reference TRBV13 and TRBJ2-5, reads AAGVIQSPRHLIKEKRETATLKCYPIPRHDTVYWYQQGPGQDPQFLISFYEKMQSDKGSIPDRFSAQQFSDYHSELNMSSLELGDSALYFCASSELSGRVETQYFGPGTRLLVL.